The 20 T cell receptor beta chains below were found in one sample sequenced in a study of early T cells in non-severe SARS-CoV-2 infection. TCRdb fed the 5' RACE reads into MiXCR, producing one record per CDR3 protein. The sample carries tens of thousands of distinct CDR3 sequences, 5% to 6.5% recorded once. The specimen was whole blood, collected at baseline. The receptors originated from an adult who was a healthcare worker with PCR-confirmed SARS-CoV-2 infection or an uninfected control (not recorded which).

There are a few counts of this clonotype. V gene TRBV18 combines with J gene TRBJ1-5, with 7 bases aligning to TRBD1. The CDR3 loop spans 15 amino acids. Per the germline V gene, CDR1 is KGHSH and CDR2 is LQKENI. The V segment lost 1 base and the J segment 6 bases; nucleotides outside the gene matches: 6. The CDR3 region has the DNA TGTGCCAGCTCACCACTAGGACAGGATGGTCAGCCCCAGCATTTT. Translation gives CASSPLGQDGQPQHF.

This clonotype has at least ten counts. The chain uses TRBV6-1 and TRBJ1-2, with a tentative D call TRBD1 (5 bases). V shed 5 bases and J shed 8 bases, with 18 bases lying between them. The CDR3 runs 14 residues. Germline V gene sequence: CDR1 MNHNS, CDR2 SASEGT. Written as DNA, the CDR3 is TGTGCCAGCAGTCTGGTAGCAGGGAACTGGGGCTACACCTTC. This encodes CASSLVAGNWGYTF.

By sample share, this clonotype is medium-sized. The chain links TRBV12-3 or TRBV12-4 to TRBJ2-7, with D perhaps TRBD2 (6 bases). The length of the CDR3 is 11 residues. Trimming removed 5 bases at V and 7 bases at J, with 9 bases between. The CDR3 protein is CASSGAGEQYF. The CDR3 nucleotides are TGTGCCAGCAGTGGGGCGGGGGAGCAGTACTTC.

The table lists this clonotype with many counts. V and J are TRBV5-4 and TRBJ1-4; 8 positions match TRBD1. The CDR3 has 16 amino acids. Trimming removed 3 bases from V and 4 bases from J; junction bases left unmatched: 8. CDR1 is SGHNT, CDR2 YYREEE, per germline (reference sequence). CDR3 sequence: CASSSQPGQDNEKLFF. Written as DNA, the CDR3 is TGTGCCAGCAGCTCCCAACCGGGACAGGATAATGAAAAACTGTTTTTT.

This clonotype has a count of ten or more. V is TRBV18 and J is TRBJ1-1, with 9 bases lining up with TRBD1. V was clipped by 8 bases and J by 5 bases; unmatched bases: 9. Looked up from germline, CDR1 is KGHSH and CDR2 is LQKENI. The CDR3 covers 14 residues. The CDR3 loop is CASTPTGGETEAFF. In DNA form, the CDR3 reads TGTGCCAGCACCCCCACAGGGGGCGAGACTGAAGCTTTCTTT.

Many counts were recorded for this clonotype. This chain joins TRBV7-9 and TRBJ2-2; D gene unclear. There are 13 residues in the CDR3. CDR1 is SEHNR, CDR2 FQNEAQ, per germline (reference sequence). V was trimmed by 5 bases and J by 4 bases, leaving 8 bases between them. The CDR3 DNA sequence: TGTGCCAGCAGCGACGAGACCACCGGGGAGCTGTTTTTT. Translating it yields CASSDETTGELFF.

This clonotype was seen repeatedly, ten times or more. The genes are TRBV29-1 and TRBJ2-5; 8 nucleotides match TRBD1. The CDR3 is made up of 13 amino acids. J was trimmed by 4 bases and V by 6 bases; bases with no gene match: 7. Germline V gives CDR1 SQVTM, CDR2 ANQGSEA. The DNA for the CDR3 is TGCAGCGTAAGCAGGGGGCAGGGAGAGACCCAGTACTTC. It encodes CSVSRGQGETQYF.

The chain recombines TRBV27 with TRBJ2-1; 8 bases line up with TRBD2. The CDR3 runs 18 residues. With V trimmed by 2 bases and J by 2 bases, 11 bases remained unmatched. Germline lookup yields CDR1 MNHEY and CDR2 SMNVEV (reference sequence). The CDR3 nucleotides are TGTGCCAGCAGTTTAGGGTCTTCCGGGAGGGCCCCCTACAATGAGCAGTTCTTC. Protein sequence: CASSLGSSGRAPYNEQFF.

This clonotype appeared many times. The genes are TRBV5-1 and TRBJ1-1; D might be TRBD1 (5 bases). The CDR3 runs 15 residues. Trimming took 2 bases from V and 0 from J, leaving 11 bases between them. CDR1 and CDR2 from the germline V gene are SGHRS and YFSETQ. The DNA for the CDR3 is TGCGCCAGCAGCTTTAATGACAGACTGAACACTGAAGCTTTCTTT. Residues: CASSFNDRLNTEAFF.

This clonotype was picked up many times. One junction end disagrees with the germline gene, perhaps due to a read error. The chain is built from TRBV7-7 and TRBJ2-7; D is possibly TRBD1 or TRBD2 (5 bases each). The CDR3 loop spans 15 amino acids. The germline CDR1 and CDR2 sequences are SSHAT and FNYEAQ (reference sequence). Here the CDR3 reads CASSYLTEGKYEQYF. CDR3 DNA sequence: TGTGCTAGCAGCTACCTGACAGAGGGGAAATACGAGCAGTACTTC.

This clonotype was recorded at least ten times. CDR3 loop: CSASTGEGYNEQFF. CDR3 coding DNA: TGCAGTGCTAGTACGGGAGAGGGTTACAATGAGCAGTTCTTC. This chain connects TRBV20-1 to TRBJ2-1; D possibly corresponds to TRBD2 (6 bases). Trimming stripped 3 bases from V and 4 bases from J, with 13 bases between. The CDR3 has 14 residues. Germline V CDR1 and CDR2: DFQATT, SNEGSKA (reference sequence).

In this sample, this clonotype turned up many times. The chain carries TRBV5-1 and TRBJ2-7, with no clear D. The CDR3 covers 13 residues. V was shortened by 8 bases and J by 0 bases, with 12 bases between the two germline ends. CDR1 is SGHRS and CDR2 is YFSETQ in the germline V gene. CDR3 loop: CASSDPNSYEQYF. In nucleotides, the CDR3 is TGCGCCAGTTCAGACCCAAACTCCTACGAGCAGTACTTC.

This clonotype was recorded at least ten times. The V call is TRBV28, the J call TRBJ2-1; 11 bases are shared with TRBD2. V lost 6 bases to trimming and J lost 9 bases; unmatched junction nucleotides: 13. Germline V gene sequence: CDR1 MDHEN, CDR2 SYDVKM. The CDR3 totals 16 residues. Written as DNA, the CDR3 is TGTGCCAGCAGAGGGACTAGCGGCTTTCTCGGGGGTGAGCAGTTCTTC. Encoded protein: CASRGTSGFLGGEQFF.

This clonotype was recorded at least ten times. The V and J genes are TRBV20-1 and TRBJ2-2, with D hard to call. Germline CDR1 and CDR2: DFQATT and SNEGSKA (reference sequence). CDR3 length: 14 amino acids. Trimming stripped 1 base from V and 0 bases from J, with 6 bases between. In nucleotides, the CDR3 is TGCAGTGCTAGAGGGCCAGCGAACACCGGGGAGCTGTTTTTT. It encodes CSARGPANTGELFF.

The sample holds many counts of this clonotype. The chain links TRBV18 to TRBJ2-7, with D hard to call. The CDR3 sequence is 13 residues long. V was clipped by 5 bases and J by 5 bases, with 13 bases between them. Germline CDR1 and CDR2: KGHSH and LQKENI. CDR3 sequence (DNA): TGTGCCAGCTCATTTTGTGAATACGACGAGCAGTACTTC. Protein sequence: CASSFCEYDEQYF.

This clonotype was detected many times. The CDR3 is CATSEKQVSSYNEQFF. The DNA of the CDR3 is TGTGCCACCAGTGAGAAACAGGTGAGCTCCTACAATGAGCAGTTCTTC. V is TRBV24-1 and J is TRBJ2-1, with D perhaps matching TRBD1 (5 bases). CDR3 size: 16 residues. V was pared by 4 bases and J by 0 bases, with 12 bases between. The V gene's germline CDR1 is KGHDR and CDR2 SFDVKD.

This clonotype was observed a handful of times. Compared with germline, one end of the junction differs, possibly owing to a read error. CDR3 sequence (DNA): TGTGCCAGCAGCGTAGGGGACCCGGGACTAGGCTCCCACAATGAGCAGTTCTTC. Its translation is CASSVGDPGLGSHNEQFF. The chain employs TRBV9 and TRBJ2-1, with 8 bases identical to TRBD2. Germline V gene sequence: CDR1 SGDLS, CDR2 YYNGEE. This CDR3 has 18 residues.

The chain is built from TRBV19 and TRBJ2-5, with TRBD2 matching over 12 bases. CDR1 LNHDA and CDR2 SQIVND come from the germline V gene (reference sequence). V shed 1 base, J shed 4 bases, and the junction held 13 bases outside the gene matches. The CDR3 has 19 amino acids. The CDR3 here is CASSIATSGLAGSLETQYF. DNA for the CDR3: TGTGCCAGTAGTATAGCCACGTCCGGACTAGCGGGGTCTTTAGAGACCCAGTACTTC.

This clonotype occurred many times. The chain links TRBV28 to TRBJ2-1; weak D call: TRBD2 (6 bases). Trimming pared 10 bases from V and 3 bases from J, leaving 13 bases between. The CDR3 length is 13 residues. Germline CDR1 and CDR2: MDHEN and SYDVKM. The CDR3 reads CATRGSVYNEQFF. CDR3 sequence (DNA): TGTGCCACCCGGGGGAGTGTCTACAATGAGCAGTTCTTC.

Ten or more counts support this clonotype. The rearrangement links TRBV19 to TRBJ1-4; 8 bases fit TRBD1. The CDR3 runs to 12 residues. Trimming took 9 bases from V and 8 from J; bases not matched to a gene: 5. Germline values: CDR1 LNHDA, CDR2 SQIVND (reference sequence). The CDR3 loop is CASRDRLEKLFF. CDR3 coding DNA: TGTGCCAGCCGGGACAGGTTGGAAAAACTGTTTTTT. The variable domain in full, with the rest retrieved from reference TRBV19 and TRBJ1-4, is DGGITQSPKYLFRKEGQNVTLSCEQNLNHDAMYWYRQDPGQGLRLIYYSQIVNDFQKGDIAEGYSVSREKKESFPLTVTSAQKNPTAFYLCASRDRLEKLFFGSGTQLSVL.